These T cell receptor beta chains were read from a single sample in a study of graft-versus-host responses after intestinal transplantation. Assay used: immunoSEQ multiplex PCR; TCRdb lists only in-frame clones, some missing. This table has 90,000 to 130,000 clones, about 92% appearing once. Their target antigens are unknown. Specimen: unstimulated CD8+ T cells sorted from spleen or lymph node cells, collected before transplant. The receptors were sampled from a human donor who was the organ donor for an intestinal transplant. Both conserved end residues are part of each CDR3. The D gene is left open where the match is weak. The size entry is marked missing in some rows and otherwise reads once, few, many or a size class.

D gene: .; clone size: .; V gene: TRBV28; J gene: TRBJ1-5; CDR3 DNA: TGTGCCAGCAGTTTATGGTGGGGTAGCAATCAGCCCCAGCATTTT; CDR3 protein: CASSLWWGSNQPQHF
D gene: TRBD1; clone size: .; V gene: TRBV11-2; J gene: TRBJ1-1; CDR3 DNA: TGTGCCAGCAGCACCCTACAGGGGGTAAACACTGAAGCTTTCTTT; CDR3 protein: CASSTLQGVNTEAFF
D gene: .; clone size: once; V gene: TRBV5-6; J gene: TRBJ1-2; CDR3 DNA: TGTGCCAGCAGTCTAGGATCAGGGGATGGCTACACCTTC; CDR3 protein: CASSLGSGDGYTF
D gene: .; clone size: .; V gene: TRBV12-5; J gene: TRBJ2-7; CDR3 DNA: TGTGCTAGTGCAGCCGGGGTGAACTACGAGCAGTACTTC; CDR3 protein: CASAAGVNYEQYF
D gene: .; clone size: .; V gene: TRBV11-2; J gene: TRBJ2-2; CDR3 DNA: TGTGCCAGCAGCTACCTGGTGGGGACCGGGGAGCTGTTTTTT; CDR3 protein: CASSYLVGTGELFF
D gene: .; clone size: .; V gene: TRBV11-2; J gene: TRBJ2-7; CDR3 DNA: TGTGCCAGCAGCTTCTGGACTCGGCCGGGACTGAGAGAAGACTACGAGCAGTACTTC; CDR3 protein: CASSFWTRPGLREDYEQYF
D gene: .; clone size: .; V gene: TRBV27; J gene: TRBJ2-7; CDR3 DNA: TGTGCCAGCAGTTTGATTGACTCCTCCTACGAGCAGTACTTC; CDR3 protein: CASSLIDSSYEQYF
D gene: .; clone size: .; V gene: TRBV6-5; J gene: TRBJ2-1; CDR3 DNA: TGTGCCAGCAGTTACTCGGTGAACAATGAGCAGTTCTTC; CDR3 protein: CASSYSVNNEQFF
D gene: TRBD1; clone size: .; V gene: TRBV4-1; J gene: TRBJ1-5; CDR3 DNA: TGCGCCAGCAGCCCCCGGACAGGGAGCAATCAGCCCCAGCATTTT; CDR3 protein: CASSPRTGSNQPQHF
D gene: TRBD1; clone size: .; V gene: TRBV5-1; J gene: TRBJ2-1; CDR3 DNA: TGCGCCAGCAGCTTGTGGCAGGGGGCGCAGTTCTTC; CDR3 protein: CASSLWQGAQFF
D gene: TRBD2; clone size: .; V gene: TRBV4-2; J gene: TRBJ2-1; CDR3 DNA: TGTGCCAGCAGCCAAGACTTAAGCCTAGCGGGAGTTAGATACAATGAGCAGTTCTTC; CDR3 protein: CASSQDLSLAGVRYNEQFF
D gene: TRBD1; clone size: .; V gene: TRBV7-8; J gene: TRBJ2-4; CDR3 DNA: TGTGCCAGCAGCTTGACGGGACAGGGGCCCAAAAACATTCAGTACTTC; CDR3 protein: CASSLTGQGPKNIQYF
D gene: TRBD1; clone size: .; V gene: TRBV11-2; J gene: TRBJ1-1; CDR3 DNA: TGTGCCAGCAGTCCTGGACAGGGGGGGCAGAACACTGAAGCTTTCTTT; CDR3 protein: CASSPGQGGQNTEAFF
D gene: .; clone size: .; V gene: TRBV28; J gene: TRBJ1-3; CDR3 DNA: TGTGCCAGTTGGGACAACTCTGGAAACACCATATATTTT; CDR3 protein: CASWDNSGNTIYF
D gene: .; clone size: .; V gene: TRBV6-1; J gene: TRBJ1-2; CDR3 DNA: TGTGCCAGCAGTGAAGCGCTTGGGGAATCTGGGGTTGGCTACACCTTC; CDR3 protein: CASSEALGESGVGYTF
D gene: .; clone size: .; V gene: TRBV9; J gene: TRBJ2-2; CDR3 DNA: TGTGCCAGCAGCGTAATCGGGGGAGCGAACGGGGAGCTGTTTTTT; CDR3 protein: CASSVIGGANGELFF
D gene: .; clone size: .; V gene: TRBV11-2; J gene: TRBJ1-2; CDR3 DNA: TGTGCCAGCAGCTTAGAAGTAGGGGGGGGACCCTATGGCTACACCTTC; CDR3 protein: CASSLEVGGGPYGYTF
D gene: .; clone size: .; V gene: TRBV9; J gene: TRBJ2-3; CDR3 DNA: TGTGCCAGCAGCGATAGCTCGCCGCCAGATACGCAGTATTTT; CDR3 protein: CASSDSSPPDTQYF
D gene: .; clone size: .; V gene: TRBV5-4; J gene: TRBJ1-1; CDR3 DNA: TGTGCCAGCAGCGCCACAGTGAACACTGAAGCTTTCTTT; CDR3 protein: CASSATVNTEAFF
D gene: .; clone size: .; V gene: TRBV28; J gene: TRBJ2-1; CDR3 DNA: TGTGCCAGCAGTTTCCCGGGGTTCTCCTACAATGAGCAGTTCTTC; CDR3 protein: CASSFPGFSYNEQFF
D gene: .; clone size: once; V gene: TRBV11-2; J gene: TRBJ1-1; CDR3 DNA: TGTGCCAGCAGCTTTCCAGGGTACGAAGCTTTCTTT; CDR3 protein: CASSFPGYEAFF
D gene: TRBD1; clone size: .; V gene: TRBV28; J gene: TRBJ1-1; CDR3 DNA: TGTGCCAGCAGTGACAGGGTCCGACCTGAAGCTTTCTTT; CDR3 protein: CASSDRVRPEAFF
D gene: TRBD2; clone size: .; V gene: TRBV19; J gene: TRBJ2-7; CDR3 DNA: TGTGCCAGTGGCCGGGGGGGGCTGGACGAGCAGTACTTC; CDR3 protein: CASGRGGLDEQYF
D gene: TRBD2; clone size: .; V gene: TRBV11-2; J gene: TRBJ2-1; CDR3 DNA: TGTGCCAGCAGCCCACGACTAGCGGGAGGGCCGAATGAGCAGTTCTTC; CDR3 protein: CASSPRLAGGPNEQFF
D gene: TRBD1; clone size: .; V gene: TRBV19; J gene: TRBJ2-3; CDR3 DNA: TGTGCCAGTAGTATCGGGACAGGGCAAAATACGCAGTATTTT; CDR3 protein: CASSIGTGQNTQYF
D gene: .; clone size: .; V gene: TRBV5-6; J gene: TRBJ2-1; CDR3 DNA: TGTGCCAGCAGCTTCACAGCCTGGGATGAGCAGTTCTTC; CDR3 protein: CASSFTAWDEQFF
D gene: .; clone size: .; V gene: TRBV9; J gene: TRBJ2-1; CDR3 DNA: TGTGCCAGCAGCGTAGACGGGAGACGCAATGAGCAGTTCTTC; CDR3 protein: CASSVDGRRNEQFF
D gene: .; clone size: .; V gene: TRBV4-3; J gene: TRBJ1-1; CDR3 DNA: TGCGCCAGCAGCCAAGACAGGGGGAACACTGAAGCTTTCTTT; CDR3 protein: CASSQDRGNTEAFF
D gene: TRBD2; clone size: .; V gene: TRBV4-3; J gene: TRBJ2-7; CDR3 DNA: TGCGCCAGCAGCCGAACAGCGGGAGACGAGCAGTACTTC; CDR3 protein: CASSRTAGDEQYF
D gene: .; clone size: .; V gene: TRBV5-5; J gene: TRBJ2-1; CDR3 DNA: TGTGCCAGCAGCTTGGAGGCCTACAATGAGCAGTTCTTC; CDR3 protein: CASSLEAYNEQFF
D gene: TRBD2; clone size: .; V gene: TRBV6-1; J gene: TRBJ2-1; CDR3 DNA: TGTGCCAGCAACCGCGGGAGTGGCAATGAGCAGTTCTTC; CDR3 protein: CASNRGSGNEQFF
D gene: TRBD1; clone size: .; V gene: TRBV7-2; J gene: TRBJ1-5; CDR3 DNA: TGTGCCAGCAGCTTATACCCGCCGGGACAGACCAATCAGCCCCAGCATTTT; CDR3 protein: CASSLYPPGQTNQPQHF
D gene: TRBD2; clone size: .; V gene: TRBV30; J gene: TRBJ2-2; CDR3 DNA: TGTGCCTGGACCTGGACTAGCGGCGGGGAGCTGTTTTTT; CDR3 protein: CAWTWTSGGELFF